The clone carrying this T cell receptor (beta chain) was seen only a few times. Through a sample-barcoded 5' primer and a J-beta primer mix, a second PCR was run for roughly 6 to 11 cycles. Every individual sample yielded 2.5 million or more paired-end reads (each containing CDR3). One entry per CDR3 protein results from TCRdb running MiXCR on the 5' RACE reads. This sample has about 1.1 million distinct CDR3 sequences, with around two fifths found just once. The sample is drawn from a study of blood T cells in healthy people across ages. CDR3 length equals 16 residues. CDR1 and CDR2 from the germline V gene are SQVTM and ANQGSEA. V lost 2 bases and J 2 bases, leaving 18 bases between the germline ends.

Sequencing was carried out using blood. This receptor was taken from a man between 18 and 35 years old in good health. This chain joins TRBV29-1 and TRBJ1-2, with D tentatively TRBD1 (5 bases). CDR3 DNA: TGCAGCGTTGAACCCGGGGGGGGGGACCCCAACTATGGCTACACCTTC. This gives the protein CSVEPGGGDPNYGYTF.